This TCR beta chain is drawn from a study of monozygotic twins with cystic fibrosis. Whole-study results and caveats: Monozygotic CF twin pairs shared significantly more nucleotide-identical clonotypes than unrelated CF individuals did. In 13 of 16 pairs, V gene usage was closest to the co-twin's.

This CDR3 is 13 amino acids long. Per the germline V gene, CDR1 is MNHEY and CDR2 is SMNVEV (reference sequence). Trimming took 6 bases from V and 2 from J, leaving 11 bases between them. A remark on this clone: What it binds is unknown.

Assay used: immunoSEQ multiplex PCR; TCRdb lists only in-frame clones, some missing. The repertoire holds around 33,000 clones, over 75% seen once, with roughly 1.7% in the top ten. This TCR was recovered from a girl between 2 and 10 years old with cystic fibrosis. Material: blood. The chain carries TRBV27 and TRBJ2-7; D is unresolved. This CDR3 reads CASRAGSPYEQYF. The CDR3 bases are TGTGCCAGCAGAGCTGGGTCCCCCTACGAGCAGTACTTC.